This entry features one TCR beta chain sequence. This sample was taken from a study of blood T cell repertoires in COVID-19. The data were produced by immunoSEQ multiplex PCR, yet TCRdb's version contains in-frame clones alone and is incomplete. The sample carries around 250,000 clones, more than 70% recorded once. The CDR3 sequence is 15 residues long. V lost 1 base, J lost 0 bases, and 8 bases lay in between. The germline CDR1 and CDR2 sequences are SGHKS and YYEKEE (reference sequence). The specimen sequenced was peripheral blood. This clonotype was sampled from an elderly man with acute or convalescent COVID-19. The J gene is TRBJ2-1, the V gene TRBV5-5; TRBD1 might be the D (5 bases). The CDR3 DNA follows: TGTGCCAGCAGCTTGTATCAGGGCTCCTACAATGAGCAGTTCTTC. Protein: CASSLYQGSYNEQFF.